The next 18 T cell receptor beta chains were all read from a single sample in a study of blood T cell repertoires in COVID-19. Profiling relied on immunoSEQ multiplex PCR, and the TCRdb table lists in-frame clones only, not all of them. The sample shows about 150,000 clones, around four fifths of them seen only once. The specimen was peripheral blood. Source of these receptors: a human donor in a cohort sampled during active COVID-19.

In this sample, this clone turned up once. The gene calls are TRBV2 and TRBJ2-3; TRBD2 agrees at 7 bases. Germline V lookup: CDR1 SNHLY, CDR2 FYNNEI. The CDR3 runs to 13 residues. The V gene end was trimmed by 7 bases and the J gene end by 2 bases; junction bases not matched to a gene: 3. The chain's CDR3 is CASNSGLTDTQYF. Here the CDR3 DNA reads TGTGCCAGCAATAGCGGGCTCACAGATACGCAGTATTTT.

The chain links TRBV2 to TRBJ1-2; D remains ambiguous. Trimming shortened V by 2 bases and J by 4 bases, and 2 bases separated the two germline ends. The CDR3 loop spans 11 amino acids. The V gene's germline CDR1 is SNHLY and CDR2 FYNNEI. CDR3 in DNA: TGTGCCAGCAGTGAACGCTATGGCTACACCTTC. Translating it yields CASSERYGYTF.

This chain connects TRBV18 to TRBJ2-3, with 15 nucleotides matching TRBD2. CDR3 length equals 18 residues. V shed 2 bases and J 2 bases; nucleotides not matched to a gene: 5. Germline values: CDR1 KGHSH, CDR2 LQKENI. CDR3 bases: TGTGCCAGCTCACCAGGACTAGCGGGGGGGCGGATCACAGATACGCAGTATTTT. Protein product: CASSPGLAGGRITDTQYF.

V is TRBV11-3 and J is TRBJ1-4, with 9 bases lining up with TRBD1. The CDR3 is 17 residues long. J gave up 7 bases and V 5 bases, and 14 bases lay outside the gene matches. Per germline, CDR1 SGHNT and CDR2 YENEEA. CDR3 protein: CASSLELTGGLGEKLFF. CDR3 nucleotides: TGTGCCAGCAGCCTCGAACTGACAGGGGGTCTTGGTGAAAAACTGTTTTTT.

The chain employs TRBV11-2 and TRBJ2-7; the D gene is possibly TRBD2 (5 bases). The germline V gene has CDR1 SGHAT and CDR2 FQNNGV. This CDR3 spans 12 amino acids. Trimming shortened V by 5 bases and J by 7 bases, and 12 bases separated the two germline ends. In nucleotides, the CDR3 is TGTGCCAGCAGCCTTGGGCCGGGGGAGCAGTACTTC. This sequence encodes CASSLGPGEQYF.

The rearrangement uses TRBV7-3 and TRBJ2-7, with a possible D match to TRBD1 (6 bases). Trimming left V 3 bases short and J 2 bases short, with 8 bases between. The germline V gene encodes CDR1 SGHTA and CDR2 FQGTGA. The CDR3 is 13 residues long. The CDR3 loop is CASSFGQTYEQYF. CDR3 DNA sequence: TGTGCCAGCAGCTTCGGACAGACCTACGAGCAGTACTTC.

The rearrangement uses TRBV6-2 or TRBV6-3 and TRBJ1-6; D is possibly TRBD1 (6 bases). The CDR3 covers 16 residues. V was clipped by 2 bases and J by 10 bases, with 18 bases between them. Germline V gene lookup returns CDR1 MNHEY and CDR2 SVGEGT. In DNA, the CDR3 is TGTGCCAGCAGTTACCCGAGGCCGCAGGGGTCCTCACCCCTCCACTTT. Its translation: CASSYPRPQGSSPLHF.

This chain connects TRBV5-1 to TRBJ2-5, with D perhaps TRBD1 (5 bases). Trimming shortened V by 2 bases and J by 1 base, and 12 bases separated the two germline ends. Germline CDR1 SGHRS, CDR2 YFSETQ. The CDR3 contains 15 residues. The CDR3 loop is CASSFEPTVQETQYF. DNA for the CDR3: TGCGCCAGCAGCTTTGAACCGACAGTCCAAGAGACCCAGTACTTC.

The chain is built from TRBV5-4 and TRBJ2-7, with a possible D match to TRBD1 (5 bases). The V gene's germline CDR1 is SGHNT and CDR2 YYREEE (reference sequence). With 4 bases removed from V and 5 bases from J, the gap between germline ends came to 13 bases. The CDR3 is made up of 13 amino acids. The CDR3 region is CASSPAAGNEQYF. CDR3 in DNA: TGTGCCAGCAGCCCAGCCGCAGGGAACGAGCAGTACTTC.

The chain recombines TRBV10-2 with TRBJ1-2; the D is unclear. Trimming took off 6 bases at V and 0 bases at J, with 5 bases between the two ends. CDR3 length: 12 residues. Germline V gives CDR1 WSHSY, CDR2 SAAADI. In nucleotides, the CDR3 is TGCGCCAGCAGCCCCACTAACTATGGCTACACCTTC. Protein product: CASSPTNYGYTF.

The chain employs TRBV5-6 and TRBJ2-1; 13 bases line up with TRBD2. From germline, CDR1 is SGHDT and CDR2 YYEEEE. This CDR3 has 17 residues. Germline trimming cut 1 base from V and 10 bases from J; bases unmatched to any gene: 11. Here the CDR3 reads CASSLKVTSGGPGEQFF. As DNA, the CDR3 is TGTGCCAGCAGCTTGAAAGTGACTAGCGGGGGGCCGGGGGAGCAGTTCTTC.

CDR3 sequence (DNA): TGCGCCAGCAGCAATGAAGAACAGGTAAATCAGCCCCAGCATTTT. Amino acids: CASSNEEQVNQPQHF. This chain uses TRBV5-1 with TRBJ1-5; TRBD1 is a possible D gene (5 bases). There are 15 residues in the CDR3. Germline CDR1 SGHRS, CDR2 YFSETQ. Trimming removed 4 bases from V and 4 bases from J, with 15 bases in between.

This chain connects TRBV27 to TRBJ1-1; TRBD1 is a possible D gene (5 bases). With 5 bases removed from V and 4 bases from J, the gap between germline ends came to 14 bases. The CDR3 is 14 amino acids. Per the germline V gene, CDR1 is MNHEY and CDR2 is SMNVEV (reference sequence). The CDR3 sequence is CASSPRDGATEAFF. As DNA, the CDR3 is TGTGCCAGCAGTCCGCGGGACGGAGCCACTGAAGCTTTCTTT.

The gene calls are TRBV7-8 and TRBJ2-3; TRBD2 aligns across 9 bases. The junction had 11 bases not matched to a gene; V was cut back by 1 base and J by 0 bases. Germline V CDR1 and CDR2: SGHVS, FQNEAQ. The CDR3 has 19 residues. The CDR3: CASSLGVGLAGSSTDTQYF. In DNA form, the CDR3 reads TGTGCCAGCAGCTTAGGGGTTGGGCTAGCGGGGAGTAGCACAGATACGCAGTATTTT.

The gene calls are TRBV28 and TRBJ2-7; 8 bases are shared with TRBD1. The CDR3 spans 14 residues. Looked up from germline, CDR1 is MDHEN and CDR2 is SYDVKM. Trimming at V came to 5 bases and at J to 6 bases, leaving 9 bases not matched to a gene. In DNA form, the CDR3 reads TGTGCCAGCAGTCTTGGACAGGGCGTTGGCGAGCAGTACTTC. Encoded protein: CASSLGQGVGEQYF.

This chain connects TRBV11-3 to TRBJ1-1; 7 nucleotides agree with TRBD1. V lost 5 bases and J lost 1; bases outside the gene matches: 13. The CDR3 consists of 17 residues. Germline CDR1 is SGHNT and CDR2 is YENEEA. CDR3 nucleotide sequence: TGTGCCAGCAGCCCACGCGGACAGGAACTAAGGAACACTGAAGCTTTCTTT. Its protein is CASSPRGQELRNTEAFF.

The rearrangement joins TRBV6-1 to TRBJ1-3; 8 nucleotides line up with TRBD1. Germline lookup yields CDR1 MNHNS and CDR2 SASEGT. Trimming cost V 4 bases and J 1 base; bases outside gene matches: 18. The CDR3 sequence is 20 residues long. The CDR3 region is CASSAFTRTGRIVSGNTIYF. CDR3 nucleotide sequence: TGTGCCAGCAGTGCCTTTACCCGGACAGGGAGGATAGTGTCTGGAAACACCATATATTTT.

This clone was counted between two and nine times. This chain links TRBV18 with TRBJ1-5; 7 bases match TRBD1. The CDR3 runs 18 residues. Germline values: CDR1 KGHSH, CDR2 LQKENI. The trim removed 2 bases at V and 1 base at J, leaving 11 bases unmatched. CDR3 DNA sequence: TGTGCCAGCTCACCATTGGCCGTGTCAGGGGGAAGCAATCAGCCCCAGCATTTT. Translation: CASSPLAVSGGSNQPQHF.